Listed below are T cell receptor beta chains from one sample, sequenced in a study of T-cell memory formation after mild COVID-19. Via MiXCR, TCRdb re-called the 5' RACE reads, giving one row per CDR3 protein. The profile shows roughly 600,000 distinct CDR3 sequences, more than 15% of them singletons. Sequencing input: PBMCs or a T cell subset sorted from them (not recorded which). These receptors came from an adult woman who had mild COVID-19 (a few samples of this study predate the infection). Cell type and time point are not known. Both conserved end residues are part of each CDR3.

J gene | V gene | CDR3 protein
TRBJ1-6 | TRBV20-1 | CSARDGDYNSPLHF
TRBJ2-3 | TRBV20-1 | CSARDGWLAADTQYF
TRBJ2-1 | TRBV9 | CASTLTSGGANEQFF
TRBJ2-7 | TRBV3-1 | CASSQESSGGFYEQYF
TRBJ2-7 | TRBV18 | CASSLGAQTYEQYF
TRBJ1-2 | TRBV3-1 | CASSHLGTNYGYTF
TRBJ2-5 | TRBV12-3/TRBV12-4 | CASSTTRRETQYF
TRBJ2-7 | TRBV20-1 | CSARELSYEQYF
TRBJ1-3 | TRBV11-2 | CVRFSGNTIYF
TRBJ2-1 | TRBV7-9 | CASSPTGTRPYNEQFF
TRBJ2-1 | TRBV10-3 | CAIRADRAAYNEQFF